This record covers a single T cell receptor beta chain. In this sample, this clone turned up once. Its antigen has not been determined. One base away there is no much larger clone; base qualities are not given. The sample originates from a study of STAT5B mutations in CD4+ large granular lymphocyte leukemia (dated by TCRdb to the early 2020s). Concerning the study at large: Among healthy controls, the CDR3 'QG' motif was associated with a particular HLA allele. Flow cytometry on FACSCanto II or FACSVerse confirmed that purified fractions exceeded 95% purity among lymphocytes. The TCRbeta repertoires of CD4+ T-cell large granular lymphocyte leukemia patients were compared with the TCRbeta repertoires of healthy blood donors.

The immunoSEQ assay at survey resolution was applied to genomic DNA for sequencing of TCRbeta rearrangements. On the authors' methods: A lowest detectable productive clonotype frequency of 2.59 x 10-5 was observed in the TCR sequencing data. Analyses included only productive TCRbeta rearrangements, meaning complete and in-frame sequences. Clonality for each sample was calculated as Simpson clonality in the immunoSEQ Analyzer version 3.0. Clones were binned by frequency as very rare, small, medium, large (1-20%) or hyperexpanded (>20%). Generation probabilities were estimated with OLGA 1.2.3, V-gene circos plots were made with VDJtools, specificities were looked up in VDJdb, and CDR3 motifs were identified with GLIPH. TCRdb mirrors the immuneACCESS table, restricted to in-frame sequences. Some clones are absent from its copies; in checked studies, under half trace to an unresolved V gene, and the reason for the others is unknown. D and trimming were read from the DNA, whereas the V and J calls and clone size are those reported in that table. Present in this sample are about 40,000 clones, around 84% of which were seen just once. Together, the top ten hold less than 0.45% of the sample.

Overall results and qualifications from the work: The data were not HLA-matched, and the relatively small sample size could explain the higher clonality seen in CD4+ compared with CD8+ T-LGLL. TRBV06-family usage was enriched among the top patient clones (8/27) compared with healthy controls (2/35). Greater clonality appeared to be present in CD4-sorted patient repertoires than in healthy CD4+ repertoires, and the difference was retained after the putative leukemic clones were removed. Main leukemic clonotypes were private to each patient, although 20% to 25% of the main leukemic clonotypes were found at low frequency in the non-leukemic repertoires of other patients.

Buffy coats from 35 to 40 blood donors, supplied by the Finnish Red Cross blood service, were used as healthy controls. All TCR-sequenced material derived from peripheral blood: patient blood samples and healthy donor buffy coats. Ficoll-Hypaque gradient centrifugation was used to isolate peripheral blood mononuclear cells. Magnetic purification was used to isolate CD4+ cells from the buffy coats of the healthy controls. The Gentra Puregene Cell and Tissue kit was used to extract genomic DNA, and a Qubit 2.0 fluorometer was used to measure the amount of genomic DNA. V drops 2 bases and J drops 1 base, leaving 5 bases in between. Looking up the germline V gene yields CDR1 KGHSH and CDR2 LQKENI. The CDR3 runs 13 amino acids, cysteine and phenylalanine included. Only the CDR3 DNA is retained, 39 bases long and in frame from the first base.

Sequenced input: CD4+ T cells from blood buffy coats. The receptor's source is a human donor in good health. The rearranged chain carries TRBV18 and TRBJ1-1; the D gene cannot be named for sure. The CDR3 has the sequence CASSPSSNTEAFF. Read as DNA, the sequence is TGTGCCAGCTCACCATCATCGAACACTGAAGCTTTCTTT.